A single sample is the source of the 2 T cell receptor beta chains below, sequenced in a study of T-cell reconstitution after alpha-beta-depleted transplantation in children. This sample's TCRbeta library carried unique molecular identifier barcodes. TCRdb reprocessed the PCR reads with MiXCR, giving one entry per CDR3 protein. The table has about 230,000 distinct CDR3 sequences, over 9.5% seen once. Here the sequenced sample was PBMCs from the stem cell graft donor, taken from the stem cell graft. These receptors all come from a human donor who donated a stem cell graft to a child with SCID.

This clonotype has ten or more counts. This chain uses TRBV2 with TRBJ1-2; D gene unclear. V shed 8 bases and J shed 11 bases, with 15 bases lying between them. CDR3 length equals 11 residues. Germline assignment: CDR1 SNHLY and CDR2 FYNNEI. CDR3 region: CASVTGPNYTF. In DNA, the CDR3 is TGTGCCAGCGTCACGGGCCCAAATTACACCTTC.

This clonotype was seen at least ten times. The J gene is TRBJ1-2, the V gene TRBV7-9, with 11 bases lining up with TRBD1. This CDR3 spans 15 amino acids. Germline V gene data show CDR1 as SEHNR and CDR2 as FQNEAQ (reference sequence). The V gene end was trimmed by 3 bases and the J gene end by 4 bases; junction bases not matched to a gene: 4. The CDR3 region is CASSFGTGGSYGYTF. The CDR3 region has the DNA TGTGCCAGCAGCTTTGGGACAGGGGGAAGCTATGGCTACACCTTC.